Below, 12 T cell receptor beta chains from the same sample are listed, as sequenced in a study of T-cell memory formation after mild COVID-19. Via MiXCR, TCRdb re-called the 5' RACE reads, giving one row per CDR3 protein. Of about 560,000 distinct CDR3 sequences detected, roughly 20% appear once; the ten largest clones hold about 8.2%. Sequencing used PBMCs or a T cell subset sorted from them (not recorded which). All receptors derive from an adult woman who had mild COVID-19 (a few samples of this study predate the infection). Cell type and time point are not known.

The V call is TRBV9, the J call TRBJ1-1; D remains ambiguous. The V gene's germline CDR1 is SGDLS and CDR2 YYNGEE. The germline V and J ends were trimmed by 5 bases and 2 bases, with 16 bases remaining between them. This CDR3 has 15 amino acids. CDR3 amino acids: CASSDGRALNTEAFF. CDR3 nucleotides: TGTGCCAGCAGTGATGGTCGGGCCCTAAACACTGAAGCTTTCTTT. Filled out from reference TRBV9 and TRBJ1-1, the complete variable domain reads DSGVTQTPKHLITATGQRVTLRCSPRSGDLSVYWYQQSLDQGLQFLIQYYNGEERAKGNILERFSAQQFPDLHSELNLSSLELGDSALYFCASSDGRALNTEAFFGQGTRLTVV.

The chain couples TRBV9 to TRBJ2-2; D is perhaps TRBD1 or TRBD2 (6 bases each). CDR1 and CDR2 (germline): SGDLS, YYNGEE. V lost 6 bases, J lost 7 bases, and 7 bases lay in between. The CDR3 is made up of 11 amino acids. CDR3 sequence: CASKGGGELFF. The CDR3 DNA follows: TGTGCCAGCAAGGGGGGCGGGGAGCTGTTTTTT.

The CDR3 DNA is TGTGCCAGCAGCGGACAGGCCCGGGATACGCAGTATTTT. This sequence encodes CASSGQARDTQYF. The rearrangement uses TRBV7-2 and TRBJ2-3, with 7 bases that match TRBD1. Trimming took 5 bases from V and 6 from J; bases not matched to a gene: 5. The CDR3 length is 13 residues. Germline loops: CDR1 SGHTA, CDR2 FQGNSA.

The chain couples TRBV5-1 to TRBJ1-1; weak D call: TRBD1 (6 bases). CDR1 and CDR2 (germline): SGHRS, YFSETQ. V lost 3 bases and J lost 2, with 11 bases in between. The CDR3 totals 14 residues. As DNA, the CDR3 is TGCGCCAGCAGCTCCGGGACACCCAACACTGAAGCTTTCTTT. Translated, it gives CASSSGTPNTEAFF.

This clonotype appeared a few times. The J gene is TRBJ1-1, the V gene TRBV6-6; no clear D gene. V was clipped by 4 bases and J by 6 bases, with 18 bases between them. Germline CDR1 is MNHNY and CDR2 is SVGAGI (reference sequence). The CDR3 consists of 15 residues. The CDR3 nucleotides read TGTGCCAGCAGTTTGCACGGGGAGCGCTGGGCTGAAGCTTTCTTT. It is translated as CASSLHGERWAEAFF.

The V and J genes are TRBV14 and TRBJ2-5; D gene uncertain. Germline V lookup: CDR1 SGHDN, CDR2 FVKESK. V lost 1 base and J 3 bases, leaving 6 bases between the germline ends. This CDR3 has 13 amino acids. The DNA of the CDR3 is TGTGCCAGCAGCCAAGGGGCGAAAGAGACCCAGTACTTC. Its translation is CASSQGAKETQYF.

The chain is built from TRBV6-2 or TRBV6-3 and TRBJ2-7; no reliable D call. V was trimmed by 8 bases and J by 0 bases, leaving 17 bases between them. Germline CDR1 reads MNHEY; CDR2 reads SVGEGT. The CDR3 sequence is 15 residues long. The CDR3 sequence: CASQLEQYHSYEQYF. CDR3 sequence (DNA): TGTGCCAGCCAACTGGAACAGTATCACTCCTACGAGCAGTACTTC.

The chain links TRBV7-2 to TRBJ2-3; 9 bases are a match to TRBD2. V lost 6 bases, J lost 3 bases, and 7 bases stayed unmatched. The length of the CDR3 is 15 residues. CDR1 and CDR2 (germline): SGHTA, FQGNSA. The CDR3 is CASRPAGLATDTQYF. CDR3 nucleotide sequence: TGTGCCAGCAGACCCGCCGGACTAGCGACAGATACGCAGTATTTT.

The rearrangement links TRBV6-5 to TRBJ2-7; 10 bases fit TRBD1. The CDR3 runs 14 residues. Germline CDR1 and CDR2: MNHEY and SVGAGI. With 3 bases clipped from V and 5 bases from J, the junction kept 4 bases outside the gene matches. DNA for the CDR3: TGTGCCAGCAGTTATGGGACAGGGGTCGACGAGCAGTACTTC. Translating gives CASSYGTGVDEQYF.

This clonotype was counted only a few times. This chain links TRBV20-1 with TRBJ1-1; tentative D call: TRBD1 (5 bases). Per the germline V gene, CDR1 is DFQATT and CDR2 is SNEGSKA (reference sequence). V lost 7 bases, J lost 0 bases, and 15 bases lay in between. The CDR3 runs 14 residues. The CDR3: CSVAGLGMNTEAFF. The CDR3 nucleotides are TGCAGTGTAGCGGGACTCGGAATGAACACTGAAGCTTTCTTT.

V usage is TRBV10-3 and J usage is TRBJ2-1, with 13 bases lining up with TRBD2. CDR3 length: 18 amino acids. Germline CDR1 is ENHRY and CDR2 is SYGVKD. Trimming removed 3 bases from V and 6 bases from J; junction bases left unmatched: 11. The CDR3 DNA reads as TGTGCCATCAGTGAATCCCCCCCACTAGCGGGAGGGCCCAATGAGCAGTTCTTC. It yields the protein CAISESPPLAGGPNEQFF.

V gene TRBV29-1 combines with J gene TRBJ1-1; TRBD1 matches at 7 bases. Germline lookup yields CDR1 SQVTM and CDR2 ANQGSEA. The CDR3 runs 13 residues. Trimming took 5 bases from V and 4 from J; bases not matched to a gene: 7. The CDR3 spells CSVLGQGGTEAFF. DNA for the CDR3: TGCAGCGTTCTCGGGCAGGGGGGCACTGAAGCTTTCTTT.